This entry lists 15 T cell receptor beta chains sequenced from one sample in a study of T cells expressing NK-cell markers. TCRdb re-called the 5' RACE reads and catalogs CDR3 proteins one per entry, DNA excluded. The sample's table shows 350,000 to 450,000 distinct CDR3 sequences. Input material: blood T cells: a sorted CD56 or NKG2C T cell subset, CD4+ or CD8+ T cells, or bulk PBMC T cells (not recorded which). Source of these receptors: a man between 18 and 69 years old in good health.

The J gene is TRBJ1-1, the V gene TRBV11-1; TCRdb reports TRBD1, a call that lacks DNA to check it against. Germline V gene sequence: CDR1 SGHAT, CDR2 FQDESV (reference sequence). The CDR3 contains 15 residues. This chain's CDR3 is CASRQSEGGNTEAFF.

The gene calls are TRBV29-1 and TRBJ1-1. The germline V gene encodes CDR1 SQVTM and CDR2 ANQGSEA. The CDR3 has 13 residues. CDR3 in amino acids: CSVLKELNTEAFF.

The CDR3 region is CASSQDRRAEAFF. The gene calls are TRBV18 and TRBJ1-1; the TRBD1 assignment by TCRdb is unverifiable without DNA. The CDR3 has 13 amino acids. CDR1 is KGHSH and CDR2 is LQKENI in the germline V gene. The full variable domain, in which reference TRBV18 and TRBJ1-1 provide the parts outside the CDR3, is NAGVMQNPRHLVRRRGQEARLRCSPMKGHSHVYWYRQLPEEGLKFMVYLQKENIIDESGMPKERFSAEFPKEGPSILRIQQVVRGDSAAYFCASSQDRRAEAFFGQGTRLTVV.

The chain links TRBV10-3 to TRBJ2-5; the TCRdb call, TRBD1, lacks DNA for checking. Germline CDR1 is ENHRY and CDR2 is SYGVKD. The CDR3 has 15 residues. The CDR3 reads CAISRDREVQETQYF.

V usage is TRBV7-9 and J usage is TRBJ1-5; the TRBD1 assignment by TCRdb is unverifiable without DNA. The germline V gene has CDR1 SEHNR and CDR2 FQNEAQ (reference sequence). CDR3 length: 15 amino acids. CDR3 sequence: CASSISGGGRAPQHF.

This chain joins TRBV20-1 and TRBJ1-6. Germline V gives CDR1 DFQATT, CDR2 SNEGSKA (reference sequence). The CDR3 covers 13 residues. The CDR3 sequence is CSARDMPDSPLHF.

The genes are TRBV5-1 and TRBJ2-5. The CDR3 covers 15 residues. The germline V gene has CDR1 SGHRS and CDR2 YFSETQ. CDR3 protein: CASSLGTVTQETQYF.

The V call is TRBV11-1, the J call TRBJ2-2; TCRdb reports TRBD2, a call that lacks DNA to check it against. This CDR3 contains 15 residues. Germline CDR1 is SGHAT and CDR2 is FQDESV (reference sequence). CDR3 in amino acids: CASSGASLNTGELFF.

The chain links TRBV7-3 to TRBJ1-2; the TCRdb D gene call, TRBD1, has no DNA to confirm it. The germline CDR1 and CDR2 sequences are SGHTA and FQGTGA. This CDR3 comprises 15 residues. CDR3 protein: CASSPGTGKVQGYTF.

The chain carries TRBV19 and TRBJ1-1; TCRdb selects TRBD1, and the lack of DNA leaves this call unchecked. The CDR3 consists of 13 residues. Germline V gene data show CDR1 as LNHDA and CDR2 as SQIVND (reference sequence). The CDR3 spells CASRWDRATEAFF.

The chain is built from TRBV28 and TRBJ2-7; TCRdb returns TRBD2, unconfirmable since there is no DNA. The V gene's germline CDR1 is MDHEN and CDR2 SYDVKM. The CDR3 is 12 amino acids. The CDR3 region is CASEGALGEQYF.

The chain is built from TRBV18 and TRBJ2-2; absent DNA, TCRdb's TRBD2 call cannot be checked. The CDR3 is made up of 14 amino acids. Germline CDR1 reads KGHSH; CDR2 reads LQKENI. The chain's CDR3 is CASSPGLFTGELFF.

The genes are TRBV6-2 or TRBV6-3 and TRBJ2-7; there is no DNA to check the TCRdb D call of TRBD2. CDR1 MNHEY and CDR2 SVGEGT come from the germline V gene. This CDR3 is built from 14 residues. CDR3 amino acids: CASRKGLSLGEQYF.

The chain's CDR3 is CASSPQGAGVSNEQFF. The rearrangement uses TRBV7-9 and TRBJ2-1; the TCRdb D gene call, TRBD1, has no DNA to confirm it. From germline, CDR1 is SEHNR and CDR2 FQNEAQ (reference sequence). There are 16 residues in the CDR3.

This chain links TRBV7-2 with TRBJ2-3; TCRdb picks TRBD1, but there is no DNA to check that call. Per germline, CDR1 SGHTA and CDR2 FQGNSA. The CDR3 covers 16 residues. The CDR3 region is CASSLVMGGLVGTQYF.